These 13 T cell receptor beta chains were all obtained from the same sample, sequenced in a study of chemoradiotherapy in HPV16-positive cancers. The protocol was immunoSEQ multiplex PCR, while the TCRdb copy is restricted to in-frame clones and leaves out a portion. The sample holds roughly 25,000 clones, approximately 93% seen once. This material was acquired from a patient who underwent chemoradiotherapy. Receptors originate from a human donor with HPV-associated anogenital cancer.

V and J are TRBV4-3 and TRBJ2-5, with D possibly TRBD1 on 5 matching bases. The end of the DNA fits TRBJ2-7 better, so the J call may be wrong. The CDR3 is 17 residues long. Germline loops: CDR1 LGHNA, CDR2 YSLEER. In nucleotides, the CDR3 is TGCGCCAGCAGCCAAGATCGTGCCACAGGTGAACTTTACGAGCAGTACTTC. It codes for CASSQDRATGELYEQYF.

The rearrangement joins TRBV5-8 to TRBJ1-2; D possibly corresponds to TRBD1 (6 bases). In germline, CDR1 is SGHTS, CDR2 YDEGEE. V shed 1 base and J shed 4 bases, with 26 bases lying between them. The CDR3 is made up of 19 amino acids. The CDR3 coding sequence is TGTGCCAGCAGCTTGAGTTCTCGCAGCACGGGGGGCTTGGTCTATGGCTACACCTTC. It specifies CASSLSSRSTGGLVYGYTF. Based on the CDR3 plus reference TRBV5-8 and TRBJ1-2, the full variable domain is EAGVTQSPTHLIKTRGQQATLRCSPISGHTSVYWYQQALGLGLQFLLWYDEGEERNRGNFPPRFSGRQFPNYSSELNVNALELEDSALYLCASSLSSRSTGGLVYGYTFGSGTRLTVV.

This chain uses TRBV5-5 with TRBJ1-5; the D gene is possibly TRBD1 (5 bases). The V gene lost 3 bases and the J gene lost 11 bases, with 27 bases spanning the gap. The CDR3 contains 17 residues. Germline V lookup: CDR1 SGHKS, CDR2 YYEKEE (reference sequence). The CDR3 DNA sequence: TGTGCCAGCAGCTCCTCTCCGGGGGACGGGTATTTACGGTCCCAGCATTTT. This encodes CASSSSPGDGYLRSQHF.

V and J are TRBV4-2 and TRBJ2-5; 7 bases are a match to TRBD2. The CDR3 spans 14 residues. V shed 4 bases and J 5 bases; nucleotides not matched to a gene: 7. Germline V gives CDR1 LGHNA, CDR2 YNFKEQ. The CDR3 DNA sequence: TGTGCCAGCAGCCCTAGGGAGGGCCTGGAGACCCAGTACTTC. It yields the protein CASSPREGLETQYF.

The CDR3 nucleotides are TGTGCCAGTAGTTTCGACGGGAGCTCCTACGAGCAGTACTTC. It translates to CASSFDGSSYEQYF. This chain joins TRBV19 and TRBJ2-7; tentatively, D is TRBD2 (6 bases). The germline gives CDR1 LNHDA, CDR2 SQIVND (reference sequence). The V and J ends lost 5 bases and 0 bases respectively, with 11 bases between them. The CDR3 covers 14 residues.

The V and J genes are TRBV28 and TRBJ2-5; 9 bases match TRBD2. Germline V gene data show CDR1 as MDHEN and CDR2 as SYDVKM. The junction had 15 bases not matched to a gene; V was cut back by 5 bases and J by 5 bases. The CDR3 is made up of 17 amino acids. The CDR3 DNA reads TGTGCCAGCAGTCCCCGGGGGGGCGGGAGGGCCTCGGAGACCCAGTACTTC. This sequence encodes CASSPRGGGRASETQYF. Filled out from reference TRBV28 and TRBJ2-5, the complete variable domain reads DVKVTQSSRYLVKRTGEKVFLECVQDMDHENMFWYRQDPGLGLRLIYFSYDVKMKEKGDIPEGYSVSREKKERFSLILESASTNQTSMYLCASSPRGGGRASETQYFGPGTRLLVL.

The chain combines TRBV7-2 with TRBJ1-5; maybe TRBD1 (6 bases). The CDR3 is 15 residues long. Germline V gene data show CDR1 as SGHTA and CDR2 as FQGNSA. V gave up 1 base and J gave up 4 bases, with 11 bases separating them. The CDR3 nucleotides are TGTGCCAGCAGCTTAGAACAGGGACCGAATCAGCCCCAGCATTTT. This sequence encodes CASSLEQGPNQPQHF.

The V call is TRBV10-1, the J call TRBJ1-2, with D perhaps matching TRBD1 (6 bases). V was pared by 10 bases and J by 5 bases, with 17 bases between. The germline V gene encodes CDR1 WNHNN and CDR2 SYGVQD (reference sequence). This CDR3 has 13 amino acids. CDR3 amino acids: CATSTNRGYGYTF. The CDR3 DNA sequence: TGCGCCACTTCAACTAATAGGGGGTATGGCTACACCTTC.

The rearrangement joins TRBV4-3 to TRBJ1-1; 7 nucleotides agree with TRBD1. Germline V CDR1 and CDR2: LGHNA, YSLEER. The CDR3 totals 14 residues. Unmatched junction bases numbered 2, after V lost 0 bases and J lost 4 bases. The CDR3 region has the DNA TGCGCCAGCAGCCAAGAAGGGACAGCCACTGAAGCTTTCTTT. Its translation: CASSQEGTATEAFF.

The rearrangement links TRBV28 to TRBJ2-5; D is unresolved. Trimming pared 3 bases from V and 4 bases from J, leaving 12 bases between. Looked up from germline, CDR1 is MDHEN and CDR2 is SYDVKM. This CDR3 contains 14 residues. The CDR3 sequence: CASSFMQRGETQYF. CDR3 coding DNA: TGTGCCAGCAGTTTTATGCAGCGAGGAGAGACCCAGTACTTC.

This chain uses TRBV30 with TRBJ2-7; TRBD2 matches 8 bases. The CDR3 spans 14 residues. CDR1 GTSNPN and CDR2 SVGIG come from the germline V gene (reference sequence). V shed 6 bases, J shed 3 bases, and the junction held 10 bases outside the gene matches. Written as DNA, the CDR3 is TGTGCCTGTGCACAAAGGAGCGGGGGCTACGAGCAGTACTTC. Translated: CACAQRSGGYEQYF.

The V call is TRBV5-1, the J call TRBJ1-1; D is unresolved. This CDR3 has 13 residues. Per the germline V gene, CDR1 is SGHRS and CDR2 is YFSETQ. The V end lost 0 bases, the J end lost 1 base, and 4 bases lay between the germline ends. CDR3 nucleotides: TGCGCCAGCAGCTTGGAAGCGAACACTGAAGCTTTCTTT. Translation gives CASSLEANTEAFF.

V gene TRBV6-1 combines with J gene TRBJ2-5; unclear D gene. The germline CDR1 and CDR2 sequences are MNHNS and SASEGT. V lost 7 bases, J lost 9 bases, and 12 bases lay in between. This CDR3 contains 11 residues. DNA of the CDR3: TGTGCCAGCAACCAAGGTAGCTCCCAGTACTTC. This sequence encodes CASNQGSSQYF.